This T cell receptor beta chain was recovered during a study of technical replicates of blood from a few donors. Sequencing was performed with immunoSEQ multiplex PCR; in TCRdb, only in-frame clones are kept and a portion is missing. This sample carries about 80,000 clones, approximately 89% of them seen once, and the ten largest clones take roughly 0.41%. Germline values: CDR1 MNHEY, CDR2 SMNVEV (reference sequence). The CDR3 length is 14 residues. V was pared by 6 bases and J by 3 bases, with 8 bases of the junction left unmatched. Sequenced sample: T cells isolated from PBMCs. The chain couples TRBV27 to TRBJ2-7; 7 bases match TRBD1. The TCR was taken from a human donor in good health. The CDR3 spells CASSPGTAIYEQYF. The CDR3 region has the DNA TGTGCCAGCAGCCCCGGGACAGCCATCTACGAGCAGTACTTC.